This record looks at one T cell receptor beta chain sequence and its context. The germline gives CDR1 SGHNT, CDR2 YYREEE (reference sequence). V was pared by 3 bases and J by 8 bases, with 11 bases of the junction left unmatched. The CDR3 spans 16 residues. The record originates from a study of blood T cell repertoires in COVID-19. Study context: COVID-19 samples from acute and convalescent phases originated in the United States, Italy and Spain. The cDNA or gDNA used as material had been derived from T cells, B-cell-depleted T cells, or PBMCs.

Original analysis: Quantification of nucleated cells was approximated via reference gene primer amplification. Sequencing used immunoSEQ multiplex PCR; TCRdb keeps in-frame clones, though not all of them. V and J calls and clone size are given by that table; D and trimming were obtained from the DNA. Found here are around 150,000 clones, 90% of them singletons; the top ten hold 15% to 20%. This receptor was identified in a man aged 55 to 70 with active or convalescent COVID-19. This chain joins TRBV5-4 and TRBJ2-1, with TRBD2 identical over 10 bases. The sequencing sample was made of peripheral blood. The CDR3, as DNA: TGTGCCAGCAGCTACCCACTAGCGGGACCCTGGGATGAGCAGTTCTTC. Translation gives CASSYPLAGPWDEQFF.